The clone carrying this TCR beta chain was observed at least ten times. What it binds is not known. These data originate in a study of early T cells in non-severe SARS-CoV-2 infection. Overall study context: Whole-blood bulk RNA, unsorted, was sequenced, and chains were unpaired. Study results and caveats: In VDJdb matching, anti-spike CD8 responses were favored while private and CD4 specificities went missing.

Unique molecular identifier tags were affixed to discrete cDNA molecules. TCRdb independently ran MiXCR on the 5' RACE reads; one entry per CDR3 protein. The sample has nearly 60,000 distinct CDR3 sequences, 10% to 15% seen once. The CDR3 spans 9 residues. The material sequenced was whole blood. The sequence was collected from an adult who was a healthcare worker with PCR-confirmed SARS-CoV-2 infection or an uninfected control (not recorded which). The chain has TRBV21-1 and TRBJ1-1. TRBV21-1 is recorded as a pseudogene. DNA for the CDR3: TGTGCCAGCAGGGGTGGCGCTTTCTTT. This gives the protein CASRGGAFF.